The present T cell receptor (beta chain) was sequenced within a study of T-cell memory formation after mild COVID-19. As concerns this clonotype: The antigen is unknown.

General study points: The study found contracting CD4+ clones mainly in CM and EM and contracting CD8+ clones in EMRA. Balance between CD4 and CD8 was seen in clones contracting day 15 to 85, and a CD4+ lean was seen in later expanders.

Germline V gives CDR1 SGHRS, CDR2 YFSETQ. The CDR3 has 16 amino acids. V lost 4 bases, J lost 3 bases, and 8 bases stayed unmatched. TCRalpha and TCRbeta libraries used 5'RACE with constant-segment primers and UMIs. TCRdb ran MiXCR on the 5' RACE reads and lists one entry per CDR3 protein. The sample shows about 260,000 distinct CDR3 sequences, 15% to 20% of them seen only once. The sequence was obtained from a man between 18 and 35 years old who had mild COVID-19 (a few samples of this study predate the infection). Cell type and time point are not known. Sequencing used PBMCs or a T cell subset sorted from them (not recorded which). The chain is built from TRBV5-1 and TRBJ2-3; TRBD1 matches at 10 bases. The CDR3 loop is CASSDQTGGATDTQYF. CDR3 DNA: TGCGCCAGCAGCGACCAGACAGGGGGCGCGACAGATACGCAGTATTTT. Filled out from reference TRBV5-1 and TRBJ2-3, the complete variable domain reads KAGVTQTPRYLIKTRGQQVTLSCSPISGHRSVSWYQQTPGQGLQFLFEYFSETQRNKGNFPGRFSGRQFSNSRSEMNVSTLELGDSALYLCASSDQTGGATDTQYFGPGTRLTVL.